This T cell receptor (beta chain) was recovered during a study of T cells in Graves' hyperthyroidism and ophthalmopathy. This clonotype was picked up many times. V lost 1 base to trimming and J lost 2 bases; unmatched junction nucleotides: 7. Germline CDR1 is SQVTM and CDR2 is ANQGSEA. The CDR3 sequence is 15 residues long. Amplified TCR beta CDR3 regions came from RNA transcripts. A first-round RT-PCR of the TCR CDR3 used the HTBI primer set. TCRdb itself ran the multiplex PCR reads through MiXCR, one entry per CDR3 protein. The sample lists under 400,000 distinct CDR3 sequences, less than 20% occurring once.

The sequence came from a woman in her thirties or forties with Graves' ophthalmopathy. The J gene is TRBJ2-7, the V gene TRBV29-1; 8 bases line up with TRBD1. The sequencing sample was made of blood. CDR3 nucleotides: TGCAGCGTTGAAGTTTATCAGGGGGCTCCCTACGAGCAGTACTTC. Its translation is CSVEVYQGAPYEQYF.